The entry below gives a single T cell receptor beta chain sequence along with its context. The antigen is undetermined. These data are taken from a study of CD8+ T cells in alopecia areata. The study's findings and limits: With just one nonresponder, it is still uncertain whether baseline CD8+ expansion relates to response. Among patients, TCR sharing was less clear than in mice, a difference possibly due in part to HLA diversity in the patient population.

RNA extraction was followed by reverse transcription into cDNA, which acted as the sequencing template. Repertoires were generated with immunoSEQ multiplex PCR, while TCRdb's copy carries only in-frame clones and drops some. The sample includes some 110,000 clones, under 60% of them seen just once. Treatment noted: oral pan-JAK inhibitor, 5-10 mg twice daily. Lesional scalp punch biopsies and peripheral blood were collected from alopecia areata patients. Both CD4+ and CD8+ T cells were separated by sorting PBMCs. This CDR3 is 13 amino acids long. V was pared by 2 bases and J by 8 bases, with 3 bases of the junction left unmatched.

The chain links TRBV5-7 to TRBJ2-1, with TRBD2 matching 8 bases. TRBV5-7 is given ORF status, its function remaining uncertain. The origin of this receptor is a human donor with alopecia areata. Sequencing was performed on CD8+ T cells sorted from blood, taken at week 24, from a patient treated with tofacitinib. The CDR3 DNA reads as TGTGCCAGCAGCTTTGGGACTAGGTATGAGCAGTTCTTC. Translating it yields CASSFGTRYEQFF.